Listed here are 30 T cell receptor beta chains from one sample, sequenced in a study of blood T cell repertoires in COVID-19. The protocol was immunoSEQ multiplex PCR, while the TCRdb copy is restricted to in-frame clones and leaves out a portion. This table has hundreds of thousands of clones, approximately 83% appearing once. Source material: peripheral blood. The receptors originated from a young woman with COVID-19, enrolled during active disease.

This chain joins TRBV4-1 and TRBJ2-1; D call uncertain. The CDR3 is made up of 12 amino acids. V was cut by 1 base and J by 6 bases, with 4 bases left in between. Germline values: CDR1 MGHRA, CDR2 YSYEKL. In DNA, the CDR3 is TGCGCCAGCAGCCAAGGAGGCAATGAGCAGTTCTTC. This encodes CASSQGGNEQFF.

The V and J genes are TRBV19 and TRBJ2-7; TRBD1 matches at 7 bases. The CDR3 covers 12 residues. CDR1 is LNHDA, CDR2 SQIVND, per germline (reference sequence). The V gene end was trimmed by 5 bases and the J gene end by 12 bases; junction bases not matched to a gene: 10. The CDR3 coding sequence is TGTGCCAGTAGTTCCCGAGACAGGGTGCCGTACTTC. Amino acid sequence: CASSSRDRVPYF. Using reference TRBV19 and TRBJ2-7 for the parts outside the CDR3, the full variable domain is DGGITQSPKYLFRKEGQNVTLSCEQNLNHDAMYWYRQDPGQGLRLIYYSQIVNDFQKGDIAEGYSVSREKKESFPLTVTSAQKNPTAFYLCASSSRDRVPYFGPGTRLTVT.

In its sample, this clone was seen a few times. V is TRBV6-6 and J is TRBJ2-4; 7 nucleotides line up with TRBD1. V gave up 8 bases and J gave up 2 bases; unmatched junction bases: 9. The CDR3 is 15 residues long. Germline CDR1 is MNHNY and CDR2 is SVGAGI (reference sequence). The CDR3, as DNA: TGTGCCAGCCGCGACAGGGACCCATCCAAAAACATTCAGTACTTC. It codes for CASRDRDPSKNIQYF.

This clone was observed once. The chain links TRBV19 to TRBJ1-1; D gene uncertain. This CDR3 is 13 amino acids long. Germline V gives CDR1 LNHDA, CDR2 SQIVND (reference sequence). Trimming took off 5 bases at V and 4 bases at J, with 11 bases between the two ends. CDR3: CASSLGGGTEAFF. As DNA, the CDR3 is TGTGCCAGTAGTCTCGGTGGCGGCACTGAAGCTTTCTTT. Combining the CDR3 with reference TRBV19 and TRBJ1-1 gives the whole variable domain DGGITQSPKYLFRKEGQNVTLSCEQNLNHDAMYWYRQDPGQGLRLIYYSQIVNDFQKGDIAEGYSVSREKKESFPLTVTSAQKNPTAFYLCASSLGGGTEAFFGQGTRLTVV.

V is TRBV2 and J is TRBJ1-1, with 7 bases matching TRBD1. V trimming: 8 bases; J trimming: 0 bases; junction bases outside the gene matches: 6. Germline V gene sequence: CDR1 SNHLY, CDR2 FYNNEI. This CDR3 is 14 amino acids long. DNA of the CDR3: TGTGCCAGCCAATACAGGGGCTTGAACACTGAAGCTTTCTTT. It specifies CASQYRGLNTEAFF.

This chain uses TRBV6-5 with TRBJ1-1, with no clear D. CDR3 length: 15 residues. V was clipped by 7 bases and J by 5 bases, with 20 bases between them. The germline V gene encodes CDR1 MNHEY and CDR2 SVGAGI. CDR3 loop: CASNFRTPGGTEAFF. In nucleotides, the CDR3 is TGTGCCAGCAACTTTAGGACCCCCGGAGGGACTGAAGCTTTCTTT.

This clone was found a few times. This chain connects TRBV7-9 to TRBJ1-4; unclear D gene. The V gene's germline CDR1 is SEHNR and CDR2 FQNEAQ (reference sequence). The CDR3 has 16 residues. V was trimmed by 9 bases and J by 8 bases, leaving 25 bases between them. The CDR3 DNA is TGTGCCAGTACCCGATGGATTCCGGGAGCGGTCGAAAAACTGTTTTTT. It translates to CASTRWIPGAVEKLFF.

This chain joins TRBV7-2 and TRBJ1-5, with TRBD1 identical over 8 bases. Germline CDR1 and CDR2: SGHTA and FQGNSA. This CDR3 spans 14 amino acids. V lost 2 bases and J lost 7; bases outside the gene matches: 4. The CDR3 reads CASSLRQGWQPQHF. The DNA of the CDR3 is TGTGCCAGCAGCTTAAGACAGGGGTGGCAGCCCCAGCATTTT.

The chain has TRBV6-4 and TRBJ2-1; TRBD2 agrees at 12 bases. The CDR3 is made up of 17 amino acids. Germline V gene lookup returns CDR1 MRHNA and CDR2 SNTAGT. V was pared by 2 bases and J by 4 bases, with 6 bases of the junction left unmatched. The CDR3 here is CASSDTTSGGEYNEQFF. The CDR3 DNA reads as TGTGCCAGCAGTGACACGACTAGCGGGGGAGAATACAATGAGCAGTTCTTC.

The chain uses TRBV3-1 (or the pseudogene TRBV3-2) and TRBJ2-2; D may be TRBD1 (5 bases). The CDR3 sequence is 17 residues long. V was pared by 8 bases and J by 2 bases, with 21 bases between. In germline, CDR1 is LGHDT, CDR2 YNNKEL (reference sequence). The CDR3 region is CASFGLTGLLNTGELFF. The CDR3 coding sequence is TGTGCCAGCTTTGGGCTAACAGGCCTACTCAACACCGGGGAGCTGTTTTTT.

J is TRBJ2-5 and V is TRBV6-5; weak D call: TRBD2 (6 bases). Per the germline V gene, CDR1 is MNHEY and CDR2 is SVGAGI. This CDR3 comprises 15 residues. Trimming removed 0 bases from V and 4 bases from J, with 12 bases in between. The chain's CDR3 is CASSYSGGDLETQYF. The DNA for the CDR3 is TGTGCCAGCAGTTACTCGGGCGGGGATTTAGAGACCCAGTACTTC.

J is TRBJ1-5 and V is TRBV6-2 or TRBV6-3, with a tentative D call TRBD1 (5 bases). The V end lost 3 bases, the J end lost 10 bases, and 16 bases lay between the germline ends. CDR1 is MNHEY and CDR2 is SVGEGT in the germline V gene. This CDR3 is 14 amino acids long. This CDR3 is CASSYSASGLPQHF. For the CDR3, the DNA is TGTGCCAGCAGTTATTCCGCTTCGGGACTTCCCCAGCATTTT.

The V gene is TRBV9, the J gene TRBJ2-2, with TRBD1 identical over 9 bases. J lost 3 bases, V lost 0 bases, and 3 bases had no gene match. The CDR3 is 16 amino acids. Germline V CDR1 and CDR2: SGDLS, YYNGEE. CDR3 coding DNA: TGTGCCAGCAGCGTAGACAGGGGGCGGGACACCGGGGAGCTGTTTTTT. Amino acid sequence: CASSVDRGRDTGELFF. Filled out from reference TRBV9 and TRBJ2-2, the complete variable domain reads DSGVTQTPKHLITATGQRVTLRCSPRSGDLSVYWYQQSLDQGLQFLIQYYNGEERAKGNILERFSAQQFPDLHSELNLSSLELGDSALYFCASSVDRGRDTGELFFGEGSRLTVL.

The chain recombines TRBV9 with TRBJ1-1; D is uncertain. CDR3 length: 15 residues. Germline values: CDR1 SGDLS, CDR2 YYNGEE. V was pared by 0 bases and J by 3 bases, with 12 bases between. CDR3 sequence (DNA): TGTGCCAGCAGCGTAGCAGGACGGGGAGACACTGAAGCTTTCTTT. Translating gives CASSVAGRGDTEAFF.

The chain links TRBV5-1 to TRBJ2-3; 11 positions agree with TRBD2. The CDR3 is 15 amino acids. The V gene end was trimmed by 4 bases and the J gene end by 6 bases; junction bases not matched to a gene: 7. Per germline, CDR1 SGHRS and CDR2 YFSETQ. CDR3 protein: CASSPGLAERDTQYF. CDR3 nucleotides: TGCGCCAGCAGCCCGGGACTAGCGGAGCGGGATACGCAGTATTTT.

The chain joins TRBV18 to TRBJ2-2; possibly TRBD2 for D (5 bases). The CDR3 is 13 amino acids. The V gene's germline CDR1 is KGHSH and CDR2 LQKENI. Trimming left V 11 bases short and J 0 bases short, with 10 bases between. This CDR3 reads CASRGTNTGELFF. The DNA for the CDR3 is TGTGCCTCTCGGGGAACGAACACCGGGGAGCTGTTTTTT.

The rearrangement links TRBV2 to TRBJ2-2; the match to TRBD2 covers 11 bases. The germline V gene has CDR1 SNHLY and CDR2 FYNNEI. The CDR3 is made up of 16 amino acids. Unmatched junction bases numbered 5, after V lost 6 bases and J lost 2 bases. CDR3 protein: CASRGLAESNTGELFF. Here the CDR3 DNA reads TGTGCCAGCAGGGGACTAGCGGAGTCAAACACCGGGGAGCTGTTTTTT.

The genes are TRBV20-1 and TRBJ2-1, with TRBD2 matching 7 bases. The V gene's germline CDR1 is DFQATT and CDR2 SNEGSKA (reference sequence). The CDR3 runs to 15 residues. V lost 3 bases to trimming and J lost 9 bases; unmatched junction nucleotides: 14. Here the CDR3 reads CSASPGSRTRGEQFF. CDR3 DNA sequence: TGCAGTGCTAGTCCAGGCTCGAGGACTAGAGGTGAGCAGTTCTTC.

This rearrangement joins TRBV24-1 to TRBJ1-5; no clear D. The CDR3 runs to 17 residues. Germline loops: CDR1 KGHDR, CDR2 SFDVKD. V dropped 10 bases and J dropped 4 bases, with 25 bases sitting between them. CDR3 sequence (DNA): TGTGCCACAGAGAGGATGCAGCTTGGAGGGCCAAATCAGCCCCAGCATTTT. This sequence encodes CATERMQLGGPNQPQHF.

This sequence joins TRBV6-2 or TRBV6-3 and TRBJ1-1; D unclear. The CDR3 runs 13 residues. CDR1 is MNHEY and CDR2 is SVGEGT in the germline V gene. Trimming removed 2 bases from V and 11 bases from J, with 15 bases in between. The CDR3 DNA is TGTGCCAGCAGTTACGCCGGGAGCTTGTCGGCTTTCTTT. Translated, it gives CASSYAGSLSAFF.

This chain links TRBV9 with TRBJ1-1; TRBD1 aligns across 8 bases. This CDR3 contains 17 residues. V gave up 3 bases and J gave up 1 base; unmatched junction bases: 11. The germline gives CDR1 SGDLS, CDR2 YYNGEE. CDR3 region: CASSGRSGGAANTEAFF. The DNA for the CDR3 is TGTGCCAGCAGCGGCCGGTCAGGGGGCGCGGCGAACACTGAAGCTTTCTTT. Using reference TRBV9 and TRBJ1-1 for the parts outside the CDR3, the full variable domain is DSGVTQTPKHLITATGQRVTLRCSPRSGDLSVYWYQQSLDQGLQFLIQYYNGEERAKGNILERFSAQQFPDLHSELNLSSLELGDSALYFCASSGRSGGAANTEAFFGQGTRLTVV.

The chain employs TRBV29-1 and TRBJ2-6; D not certain. The CDR3 sequence is 14 residues long. Trimming took off 2 bases at V and 0 bases at J, with 5 bases between the two ends. Germline loops: CDR1 SQVTM, CDR2 ANQGSEA. The DNA for the CDR3 is TGCAGCGTTGAAACTTACTCTGGGGCCAACGTCCTGACTTTC. Protein product: CSVETYSGANVLTF.

V usage is TRBV2 and J usage is TRBJ2-3; the match to TRBD2 covers 10 bases. Looked up from germline, CDR1 is SNHLY and CDR2 is FYNNEI. After removal of 8 bases from V and 5 bases from J, the junction contained 7 bases not matched to a gene. There are 14 residues in the CDR3. The CDR3 spells CASGLAGAEDTQYF. For the CDR3, the DNA is TGTGCCAGCGGGCTAGCGGGAGCCGAAGATACGCAGTATTTT.

This clone occurred a few times. The chain is built from TRBV11-2 and TRBJ1-1, with 8 nucleotides matching TRBD1. Germline-derived CDR1 and CDR2 are SGHAT and FQNNGV. Germline trimming cut 5 bases from V and 0 bases from J; bases unmatched to any gene: 8. The CDR3 spans 16 residues. The CDR3 nucleotides read TGTGCCAGCAGCCCATGGACAGGGCGCATGAACACTGAAGCTTTCTTT. Encoded protein: CASSPWTGRMNTEAFF.

The V and J genes are TRBV29-1 and TRBJ1-2; D gene uncertain. Germline V gene lookup returns CDR1 SQVTM and CDR2 ANQGSEA. This CDR3 spans 15 amino acids. V was trimmed by 0 bases and J by 7 bases, leaving 18 bases between them. The CDR3 here is CSVEDLRSGGFGYTF. DNA for the CDR3: TGCAGCGTTGAAGATCTACGGTCGGGAGGGTTTGGCTACACCTTC.

This sequence joins TRBV7-2 and TRBJ2-5; D perhaps matches TRBD2 (6 bases). V was pared by 1 base and J by 5 bases, with 17 bases between. The CDR3 is 16 amino acids. The germline V gene has CDR1 SGHTA and CDR2 FQGNSA. The CDR3 coding sequence is TGTGCCAGCAGCTTAGATGCCCCAGCGGGTCAGGAGACCCAGTACTTC. Protein product: CASSLDAPAGQETQYF.

CDR3 amino acids: CSAQRGSYEQYF. The CDR3 coding sequence is TGCAGTGCCCAACGCGGGAGTTACGAGCAGTACTTC. The chain couples TRBV29-1 to TRBJ2-7; 7 bases are a match to TRBD2. The CDR3 runs 12 residues. CDR1 and CDR2 from the germline V gene are SQVTM and ANQGSEA.

The chain combines TRBV19 with TRBJ2-2, with D possibly being TRBD1 (6 bases). Germline V gives CDR1 LNHDA, CDR2 SQIVND (reference sequence). V was clipped by 3 bases and J by 2 bases, with 13 bases between them. This CDR3 is built from 16 residues. The CDR3 is CASSISDRLNTGELFF. DNA for the CDR3: TGTGCCAGTAGTATCTCAGACAGGCTAAACACCGGGGAGCTGTTTTTT.

The chain recombines TRBV7-6 with TRBJ2-7, with a weak D call TRBD1 (5 bases). This CDR3 has 15 amino acids. Trimming left V 2 bases short and J 5 bases short, with 16 bases between. From germline, CDR1 is SGHVS and CDR2 FNYEAQ. DNA of the CDR3: TGTGCCAGCAGCTTATTGATAGGGGCAGGCGACGAGCAGTACTTC. Protein: CASSLLIGAGDEQYF.

J is TRBJ2-3 and V is TRBV7-9; D is perhaps TRBD1 (7 bases). Germline CDR1 reads SEHNR; CDR2 reads FQNEAQ (reference sequence). The CDR3 spans 14 residues. The V and J ends lost 5 bases and 4 bases respectively, with 13 bases between them. The CDR3 here is CASSTTRGPDTQYF. The CDR3 coding sequence is TGTGCCAGCAGCACGACTAGGGGGCCAGATACGCAGTATTTT.